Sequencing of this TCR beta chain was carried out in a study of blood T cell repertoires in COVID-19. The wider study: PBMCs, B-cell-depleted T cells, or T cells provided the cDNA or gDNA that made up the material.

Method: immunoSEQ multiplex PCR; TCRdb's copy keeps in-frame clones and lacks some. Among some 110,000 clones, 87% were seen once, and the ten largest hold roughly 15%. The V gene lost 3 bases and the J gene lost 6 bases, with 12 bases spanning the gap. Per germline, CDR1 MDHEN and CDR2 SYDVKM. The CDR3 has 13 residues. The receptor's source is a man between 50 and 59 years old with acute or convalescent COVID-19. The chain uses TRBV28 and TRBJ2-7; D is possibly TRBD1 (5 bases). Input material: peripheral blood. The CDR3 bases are TGTGCCAGCAGTTTGCTTTATCAGGGCGAGCAGTACTTC. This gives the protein CASSLLYQGEQYF.